The 21 T cell receptor beta chains below all came from one sample that was sequenced in a study of blood T cell repertoires in COVID-19. Only in-frame clones appear in the TCRdb table, and some are missing; sequencing was by immunoSEQ multiplex PCR. The sample shows roughly 320,000 clones, over 75% of them seen only once. Sequenced: PBMCs or T cells enriched from blood (not recorded which). The receptors originated from a young man who had recovered from COVID-19.

This sequence joins TRBV5-1 and TRBJ1-2, with 9 nucleotides matching TRBD1. CDR1 SGHRS and CDR2 YFSETQ come from the germline V gene. This CDR3 has 14 amino acids. The V segment lost 4 bases and the J segment 4 bases; nucleotides outside the gene matches: 5. The CDR3 protein is CASSGTGPGYGYTF. In nucleotides, the CDR3 is TGCGCCAGCAGCGGGACAGGGCCGGGCTATGGCTACACCTTC.

The J gene is TRBJ2-6, the V gene TRBV6-2 or TRBV6-3, with D maybe TRBD1 (5 bases). The germline V gene has CDR1 MNHEY and CDR2 SVGEGT. This CDR3 spans 17 amino acids. Deletions cut 2 bases from V and 0 bases from J, with 11 bases between. DNA for the CDR3: TGTGCCAGCAGTTACCGGGCAGGGCCCTCTGGGGCCAACGTCCTGACTTTC. It codes for CASSYRAGPSGANVLTF.

The rearrangement joins TRBV20-1 to TRBJ1-2, with D hard to call. Trimming pared 5 bases from V and 12 bases from J, leaving 16 bases between. Looked up from germline, CDR1 is DFQATT and CDR2 is SNEGSKA (reference sequence). The CDR3 extends over 11 amino acids. The CDR3 DNA sequence: TGCAGTGCTCACAACCTACAGTCCGACACCTTC. Protein product: CSAHNLQSDTF.

This clone showed up just a few times. This rearrangement joins TRBV27 to TRBJ2-2, with 7 bases aligning to TRBD1. CDR1 and CDR2 (germline): MNHEY, SMNVEV (reference sequence). The CDR3 runs 16 residues. J gave up 1 base and V 10 bases, and 12 bases lay outside the gene matches. The CDR3 loop reads CATRGAGTVNTGELFF. In nucleotides, the CDR3 is TGTGCCACCCGAGGGGCCGGGACAGTGAACACCGGGGAGCTGTTTTTT.

The genes are TRBV30 and TRBJ1-5, with D uncertain. The germline gives CDR1 GTSNPN, CDR2 SVGIG (reference sequence). The CDR3 spans 13 residues. The ends were cut back, 2 bases at V and 7 bases at J, with 12 bases in the middle. CDR3 amino acids: CAWSMQEGQPQHF. Here the CDR3 DNA reads TGTGCCTGGAGTATGCAGGAGGGACAGCCCCAGCATTTT.

This clone was picked up a small number of times. The chain joins TRBV5-1 to TRBJ1-1; a weak D match, TRBD1 (6 bases). Germline assignment: CDR1 SGHRS and CDR2 YFSETQ. V was shortened by 2 bases and J by 10 bases, with 12 bases between the two germline ends. The CDR3 runs to 12 residues. The CDR3 here is CASSLTGFGAFF. CDR3 nucleotide sequence: TGCGCCAGCAGCTTAACAGGGTTCGGAGCTTTCTTT.

This chain links TRBV30 with TRBJ2-3; no reliable D call. The CDR3 covers 12 residues. Trimming pared 2 bases from V and 5 bases from J, leaving 8 bases between. Germline V gene lookup returns CDR1 GTSNPN and CDR2 SVGIG (reference sequence). CDR3 coding DNA: TGTGCCTGGAGTTCAATCGGAGATACGCAGTATTTT. Its translation: CAWSSIGDTQYF.

This clone was seen a single time. The V gene is TRBV28, the J gene TRBJ1-3; D might be TRBD1 (5 bases). Per the germline V gene, CDR1 is MDHEN and CDR2 is SYDVKM. CDR3 length equals 14 residues. V shed 10 bases and J shed 0 bases, with 13 bases lying between them. CDR3 loop: CAIATDISGNTIYF. CDR3 in DNA: TGTGCCATCGCTACGGACATCTCTGGAAACACCATATATTTT.

The chain combines TRBV12-3 or TRBV12-4 with TRBJ2-7, with TRBD1 matching over 8 bases. Unmatched junction bases numbered 4, after V lost 6 bases and J lost 3 bases. The CDR3 totals 13 residues. This CDR3 reads CASSLGQDYEQYF. The CDR3 DNA follows: TGTGCCAGCAGCCTGGGACAGGACTACGAGCAGTACTTC.

The chain employs TRBV7-2 and TRBJ2-7; tentatively, D is TRBD2 (6 bases). V was clipped by 4 bases and J by 2 bases, with 15 bases between them. This CDR3 spans 15 amino acids. Germline CDR1 and CDR2: SGHTA and FQGNSA. CDR3 in DNA: TGTGCCAGCAGCTCTACCGGGACTCCCACCTACGAGCAGTACTTC. As protein: CASSSTGTPTYEQYF.

CDR3 residues: CASSVEGGDNEQFF. CDR3 coding DNA: TGTGCCAGCAGCGTAGAAGGGGGTGACAATGAGCAGTTCTTC. The J gene is TRBJ2-1, the V gene TRBV9; tentatively, D is TRBD1 (6 bases). Germline CDR1 SGDLS, CDR2 YYNGEE. The CDR3 length is 14 residues. Trimming stripped 0 bases from V and 5 bases from J, with 9 bases between.

Ten or more counts support this clone. The chain has TRBV19 and TRBJ2-7; possibly TRBD2 for D (6 bases). The CDR3 length is 15 residues. Trimming shortened V by 5 bases and J by 1 base, and 15 bases separated the two germline ends. From germline, CDR1 is LNHDA and CDR2 SQIVND (reference sequence). The CDR3 protein is CASSRGGAGSYEQYF. The DNA for the CDR3 is TGTGCCAGTAGTCGGGGAGGAGCGGGTTCCTACGAGCAGTACTTC.

V and J are TRBV10-3 and TRBJ1-6; a weak D match, TRBD1 (5 bases). Trimming shortened V by 5 bases and J by 3 bases, and 14 bases separated the two germline ends. Germline V CDR1 and CDR2: ENHRY, SYGVKD. The CDR3 totals 16 residues. CDR3 coding DNA: TGTGCCATCAGTAGACCCCCGGGGGACTATAATTCACCCCTCCACTTT. Amino acids: CAISRPPGDYNSPLHF.

The V call is TRBV10-2, the J call TRBJ1-1, with TRBD1 identical over 9 bases. Losses at the gene ends were 6 bases for V and 1 base for J; bases not matched to a gene: 3. This CDR3 region has 14 residues. The germline gives CDR1 WSHSY, CDR2 SAAADI. Written as DNA, the CDR3 is TGCGCCAGCAGGGGGACAGGGACGAACACTGAAGCTTTCTTT. Its protein is CASRGTGTNTEAFF.

This chain connects TRBV5-1 to TRBJ1-1, with D unresolved. Germline values: CDR1 SGHRS, CDR2 YFSETQ. V was clipped by 2 bases and J by 1 base, with 12 bases between them. This CDR3 contains 15 residues. For the CDR3, the DNA is TGCGCCAGCAGCTTTGAGAGACTACCGAACACTGAAGCTTTCTTT. Its protein product is CASSFERLPNTEAFF. Full variable domain (outside the CDR3, taken from reference TRBV5-1 and TRBJ1-1): KAGVTQTPRYLIKTRGQQVTLSCSPISGHRSVSWYQQTPGQGLQFLFEYFSETQRNKGNFPGRFSGRQFSNSRSEMNVSTLELGDSALYLCASSFERLPNTEAFFGQGTRLTVV.

The chain employs TRBV5-1 and TRBJ1-1; D ambiguous. From germline, CDR1 is SGHRS and CDR2 YFSETQ. Trimming took off 7 bases at V and 1 base at J, with 11 bases between the two ends. There are 13 residues in the CDR3. The CDR3 loop is CASRPSWNTEAFF. Written as DNA, the CDR3 is TGCGCCAGCCGCCCTAGTTGGAACACTGAAGCTTTCTTT.

The rearrangement links TRBV7-6 to TRBJ2-1, with 8 bases identical to TRBD2. V shed 4 bases, J shed 4 bases, and the junction held 15 bases outside the gene matches. The CDR3 consists of 18 residues. In germline, CDR1 is SGHVS, CDR2 FNYEAQ. CDR3 nucleotides: TGTGCCAGCAGCTGGATGACTCTCGGGGAGCGGGGGTACAATGAGCAGTTCTTC. It is translated as CASSWMTLGERGYNEQFF. Full variable domain (remainder filled in from reference TRBV7-6 and TRBJ2-1): GAGVSQSPRYKVTKRGQDVALRCDPISGHVSLYWYRQALGQGPEFLTYFNYEAQQDKSGLPNDRFSAERPEGSISTLTIQRTEQRDSAMYRCASSWMTLGERGYNEQFFGPGTRLTVL.

The V and J genes are TRBV19 and TRBJ2-1; 7 positions match TRBD2. The CDR3 consists of 16 residues. Germline values: CDR1 LNHDA, CDR2 SQIVND (reference sequence). Trimming at V came to 5 bases and at J to 0 bases, leaving 7 bases not matched to a gene. CDR3 nucleotides: TGTGCCAGTAGTCTAGCGACGGGGGGCTCCTACAATGAGCAGTTCTTC. It encodes CASSLATGGSYNEQFF.

The rearrangement links TRBV10-2 to TRBJ2-5; tentatively, D is TRBD1 (6 bases). There are 15 residues in the CDR3. V was pared by 4 bases and J by 0 bases, with 12 bases between. Germline V gene data show CDR1 as WSHSY and CDR2 as SAAADI. The CDR3 DNA is TGCGCCAGCAGTGTGTCGCAGGGGTACCAAGAGACCCAGTACTTC. The encoded protein is CASSVSQGYQETQYF.

Note on this clone: The junction departs from the called germline gene at one end, perhaps through a read error. J is TRBJ2-3 and V is TRBV20-1, with TRBD1 matching over 8 bases. Per germline, CDR1 DFQATT and CDR2 SNEGSKA (reference sequence). This CDR3 region has 11 residues. CDR3 nucleotides: TGCAGTGCTAGTATCCCGGGACAGGAGGAATTT. Encoded protein: CSASIPGQEEF.

This clone was detected a few times. CDR3 nucleotide sequence: TGTGCCAGCAGCCAAGGATGGTCGGGGGGATCACCCCTCCACTTT. This codes for CASSQGWSGGSPLHF. This chain connects TRBV7-9 to TRBJ1-6; perhaps TRBD1 as D (5 bases). Trimming took 5 bases from V and 10 from J, leaving 18 bases between them. CDR3 length equals 15 residues. Per the germline V gene, CDR1 is SEHNR and CDR2 is FQNEAQ (reference sequence).